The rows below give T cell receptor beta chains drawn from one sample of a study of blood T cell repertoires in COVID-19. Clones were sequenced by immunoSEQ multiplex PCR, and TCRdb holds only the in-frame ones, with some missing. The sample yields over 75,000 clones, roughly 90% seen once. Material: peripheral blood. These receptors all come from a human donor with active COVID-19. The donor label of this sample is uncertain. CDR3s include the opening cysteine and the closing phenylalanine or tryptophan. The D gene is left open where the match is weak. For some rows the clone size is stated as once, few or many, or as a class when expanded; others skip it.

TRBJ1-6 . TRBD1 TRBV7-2 CASSFRQGDNSPLHF TGTGCCAGCAGCTTTAGACAGGGGGATAATTCACCCCTCCACTTT
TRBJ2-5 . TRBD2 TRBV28 CASSSGGPPGVETQYF TGTGCCAGCAGTAGCGGGGGGCCTCCTGGTGTAGAGACCCAGTACTTC
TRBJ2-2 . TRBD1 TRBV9 CASSVSGGTGELFF TGTGCCAGCAGCGTTTCAGGGGGCACCGGGGAGCTGTTTTTT
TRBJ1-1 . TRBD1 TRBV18 CASSHPGTATMNTEAFF TGTGCCAGCTCACACCCCGGGACAGCGACAATGAACACTGAAGCTTTCTTT
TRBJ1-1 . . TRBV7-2 CASSSVAGTLNTEAFF TGTGCCAGCAGCTCGGTCGCAGGAACTCTGAACACTGAAGCTTTCTTT
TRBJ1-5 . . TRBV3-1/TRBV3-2 CASSQEWRFQPQHF TGTGCCAGCAGTCAAGAATGGAGGTTTCAGCCCCAGCATTTT
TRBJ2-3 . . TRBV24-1 CATSDPTGSTDTQYF TGTGCCACCAGTGATCCGACGGGAAGCACAGATACGCAGTATTTT
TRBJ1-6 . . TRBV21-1 CASSSQRGGYSPLHF TGTGCCAGCAGCTCCCAGAGGGGGGGATATTCACCCCTCCACTTT
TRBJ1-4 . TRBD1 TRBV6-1 CASSDRGQAEKLFF TGTGCCAGCAGTGATCGGGGACAGGCAGAAAAACTGTTTTTT
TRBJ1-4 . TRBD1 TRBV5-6 CASSLAGQGGRGELFF TGTGCCAGCAGCTTGGCGGGACAGGGTGGACGTGGGGAACTGTTTTTT
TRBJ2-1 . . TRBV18 CASSPGASYNEQFF TGTGCCAGCTCACCAGGGGCCTCCTACAATGAGCAGTTCTTC
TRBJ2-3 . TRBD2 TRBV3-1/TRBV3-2 CASSQDMRGAADTQYF TGTGCCAGCAGCCAAGATATGCGGGGGGCCGCGGATACGCAGTATTTT
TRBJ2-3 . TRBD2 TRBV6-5 CASSYSGGGADTQYF TGTGCCAGCAGTTACTCAGGCGGGGGGGCAGATACGCAGTATTTT
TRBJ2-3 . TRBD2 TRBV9 CASSGFSGGPTDTQYF TGTGCCAGCAGCGGATTCTCGGGGGGGCCCACAGATACGCAGTATTTT
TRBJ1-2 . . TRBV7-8 CASSLALGGEAYGYTF TGTGCCAGCAGCCTGGCCCTCGGAGGGGAAGCCTATGGCTACACCTTC
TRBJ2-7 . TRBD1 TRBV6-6 CASRRQGGPREQYF TGTGCCAGCAGACGACAGGGGGGCCCTAGAGAGCAGTACTTC
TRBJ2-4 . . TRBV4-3 CASSQQGLAKNIQYF TGCGCCAGCAGCCAACAGGGACTAGCCAAAAACATTCAGTACTTC
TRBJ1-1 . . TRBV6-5 CASSLKLQGGTEAFF TGTGCCAGCAGTCTGAAGTTGCAGGGCGGTACTGAAGCTTTCTTT
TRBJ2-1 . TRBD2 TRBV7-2 CASSLDGAGRHNEQFF TGTGCCAGCAGCTTAGATGGAGCGGGGAGACACAATGAGCAGTTCTTC
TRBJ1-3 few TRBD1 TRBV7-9 CASTISGRGSGNTIYF TGTGCCAGCACCATATCTGGCAGGGGGTCTGGAAACACCATATATTTT
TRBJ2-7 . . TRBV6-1 CASSETGSEQYF TGTGCCAGCAGTGAAACAGGCTCCGAGCAGTACTTC
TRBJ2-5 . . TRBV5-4 CASSTNREQETQYF TGTGCCAGCAGCACGAACAGGGAACAAGAGACCCAGTACTTC
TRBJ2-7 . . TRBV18 CASSPPSLYEQYF TGTGCCAGCTCACCACCGTCTCTCTACGAGCAGTACTTC
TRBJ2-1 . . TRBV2 CASSGQGLLYNEQFF TGTGCCAGCAGTGGTCAGGGTCTGCTCTACAATGAGCAGTTCTTC
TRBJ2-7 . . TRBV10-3 CAISERAGKNEQYF TGTGCCATCAGTGAACGGGCAGGGAAGAACGAGCAGTACTTC
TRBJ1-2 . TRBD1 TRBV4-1 CASSPGQGTNYGYTF TGCGCCAGCAGCCCGGGACAGGGGACTAACTATGGCTACACCTTC
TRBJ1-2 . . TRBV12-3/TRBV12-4 CAQSGGIDGYTF TGTGCCCAATCCGGGGGGATCGATGGCTACACCTTC
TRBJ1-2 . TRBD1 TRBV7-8 CASSAGPTGGFGYTF TGTGCCAGCAGCGCTGGACCGACAGGGGGCTTTGGCTACACCTTC
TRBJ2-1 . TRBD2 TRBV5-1 CASSFLAANNEQFF TGCGCCAGCAGCTTCCTAGCGGCTAACAATGAGCAGTTCTTC
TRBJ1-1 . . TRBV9 CASSVRGVNTEAFF TGTGCCAGCAGCGTCCGGGGGGTGAACACTGAAGCTTTCTTT
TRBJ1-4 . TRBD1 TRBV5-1 CASSLGPGTGEEKLFF TGCGCCAGCAGCTTGGGTCCCGGGACAGGGGAAGAAAAACTGTTTTTT
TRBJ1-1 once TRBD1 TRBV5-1 CASSLGTGFGPGVTEAFF TGCGCCAGCAGCTTGGGGACAGGGTTTGGACCTGGGGTCACTGAAGCTTTCTTT
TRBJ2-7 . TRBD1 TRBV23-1 CASSLRQGAYEQYF TGCGCCAGCAGTCTGAGGCAGGGGGCATACGAGCAGTACTTC
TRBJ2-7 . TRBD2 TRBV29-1 CSVVGLVGREQYF TGCAGCGTTGTAGGACTAGTGGGAAGAGAGCAGTACTTC
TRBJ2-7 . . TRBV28 CASSRYGSYEQYF TGTGCCAGCAGCCGCTACGGCTCCTACGAGCAGTACTTC
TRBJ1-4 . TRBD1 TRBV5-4 CASSPDRGRNEKLFF TGTGCCAGCAGCCCAGACAGGGGGCGGAATGAAAAACTGTTTTTT
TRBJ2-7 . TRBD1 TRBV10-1 CASGQGDKYEQYF TGCGCCAGTGGACAGGGCGATAAATACGAGCAGTACTTC
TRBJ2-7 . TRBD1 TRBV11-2 CASSLGDRGISEQYF TGTGCCAGCAGCTTAGGGGACAGGGGGATTAGCGAGCAGTACTTC
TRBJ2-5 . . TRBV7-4 CASSLKGEKETQYF TGTGCCAGCAGCTTAAAGGGGGAAAAAGAGACCCAGTACTTC
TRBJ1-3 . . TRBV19 CASSTRVPSGNTIYF TGTGCCAGTAGTACCCGGGTTCCCTCTGGAAACACCATATATTTT
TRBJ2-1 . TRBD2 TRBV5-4 CASSPSSGVSYNEQFF TGTGCCAGCAGCCCGTCTAGCGGGGTTTCCTACAATGAGCAGTTCTTC
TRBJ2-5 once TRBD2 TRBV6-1 CASSEVASGGFLQETQYF TGTGCCAGCAGTGAAGTGGCTAGCGGGGGGTTCCTCCAAGAGACCCAGTACTTC
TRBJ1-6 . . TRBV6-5 CASSPTSSYNSPLHF TGTGCCAGCAGTCCCACCAGCTCCTATAATTCACCCCTCCACTTT